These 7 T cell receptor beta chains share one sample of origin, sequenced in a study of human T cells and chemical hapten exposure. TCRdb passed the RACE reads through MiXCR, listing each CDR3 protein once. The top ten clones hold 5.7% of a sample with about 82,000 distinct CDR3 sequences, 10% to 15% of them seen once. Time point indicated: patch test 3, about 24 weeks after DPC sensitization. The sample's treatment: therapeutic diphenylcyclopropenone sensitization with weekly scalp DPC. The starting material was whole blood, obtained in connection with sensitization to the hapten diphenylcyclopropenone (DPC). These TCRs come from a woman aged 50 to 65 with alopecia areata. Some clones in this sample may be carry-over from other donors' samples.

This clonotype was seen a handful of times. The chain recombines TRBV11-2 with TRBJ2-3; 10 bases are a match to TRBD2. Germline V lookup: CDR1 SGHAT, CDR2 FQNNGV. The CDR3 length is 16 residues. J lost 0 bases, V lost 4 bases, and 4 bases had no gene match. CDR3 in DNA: TGTGCCAGCAGCTGGGAGACTAGCGGGAGCACAGATACGCAGTATTTT. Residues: CASSWETSGSTDTQYF.

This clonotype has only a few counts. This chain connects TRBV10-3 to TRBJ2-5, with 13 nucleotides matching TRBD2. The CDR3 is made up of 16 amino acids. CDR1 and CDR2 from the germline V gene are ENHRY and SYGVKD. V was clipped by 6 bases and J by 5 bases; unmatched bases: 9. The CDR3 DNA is TGTGCCATCAGCCGGACTAGCGGGAGTCCGGTGGAGACCCAGTACTTC. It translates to CAISRTSGSPVETQYF.

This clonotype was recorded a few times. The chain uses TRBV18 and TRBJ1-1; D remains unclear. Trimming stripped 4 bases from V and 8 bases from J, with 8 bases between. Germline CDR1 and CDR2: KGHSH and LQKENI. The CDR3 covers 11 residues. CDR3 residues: CASSLQNEAFF. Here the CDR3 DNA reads TGTGCCAGCTCACTACAGAACGAAGCTTTCTTT.

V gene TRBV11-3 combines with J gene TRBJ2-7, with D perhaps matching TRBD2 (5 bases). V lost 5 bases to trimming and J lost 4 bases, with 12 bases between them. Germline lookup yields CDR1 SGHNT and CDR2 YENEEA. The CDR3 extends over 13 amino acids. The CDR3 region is CASSRGRTYEQYF. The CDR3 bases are TGTGCCAGCAGCCGAGGAAGGACTTACGAGCAGTACTTC.

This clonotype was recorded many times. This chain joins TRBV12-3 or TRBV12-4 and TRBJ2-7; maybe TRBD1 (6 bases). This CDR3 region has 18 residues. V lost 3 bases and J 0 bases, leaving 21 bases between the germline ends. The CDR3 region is CASSLQGPQGLSSYEQYF. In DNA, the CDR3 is TGTGCCAGCAGTTTGCAGGGTCCGCAGGGGCTGAGCTCCTACGAGCAGTACTTC.

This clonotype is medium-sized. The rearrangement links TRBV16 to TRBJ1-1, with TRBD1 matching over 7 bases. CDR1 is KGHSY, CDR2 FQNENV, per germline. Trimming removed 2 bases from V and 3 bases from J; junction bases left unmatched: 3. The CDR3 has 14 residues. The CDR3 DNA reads TGTGCCAGCAGCCAAGACAGGGTGGACACTGAAGCTTTCTTT. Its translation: CASSQDRVDTEAFF.

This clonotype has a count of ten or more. The CDR3 loop is CSASRARGDEQFF. The CDR3 DNA reads as TGCAGTGCTAGCAGGGCCCGAGGGGATGAGCAGTTCTTC. This chain joins TRBV20-1 and TRBJ2-1, with D perhaps matching TRBD1 or TRBD2 (5 bases each). The germline CDR1 and CDR2 sequences are DFQATT and SNEGSKA (reference sequence). V was trimmed by 3 bases and J by 8 bases, leaving 14 bases between them. The CDR3 loop spans 13 amino acids.